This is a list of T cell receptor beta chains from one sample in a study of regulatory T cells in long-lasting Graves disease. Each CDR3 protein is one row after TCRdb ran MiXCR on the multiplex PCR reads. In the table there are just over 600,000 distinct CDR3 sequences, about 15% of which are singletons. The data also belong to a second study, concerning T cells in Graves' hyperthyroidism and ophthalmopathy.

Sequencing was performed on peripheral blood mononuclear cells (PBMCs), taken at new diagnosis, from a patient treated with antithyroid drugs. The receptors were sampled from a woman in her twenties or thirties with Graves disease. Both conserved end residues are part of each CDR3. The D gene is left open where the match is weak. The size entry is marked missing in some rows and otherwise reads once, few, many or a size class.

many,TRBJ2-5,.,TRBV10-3,CATRRIASDQETQYF,TGTGCCACGAGGAGAATTGCTAGCGACCAAGAGACCCAGTACTTC
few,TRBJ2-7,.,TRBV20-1,CSAPLRPPLAYEHYF,TGCAGTGCCCCACTACGACCCCCTTTAGCCTACGAGCATTACTTC
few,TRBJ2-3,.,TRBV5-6,CASSPAGRTDTQYF,TGTGCCAGCAGCCCCGCGGGGCGCACAGATACGCAGTATTTT
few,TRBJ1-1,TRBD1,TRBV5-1,CASSPDRGQLQNTEAFF,TGCGCCAGCAGCCCGGACAGGGGCCAACTCCAGAACACTGAAGCTTTCTTT
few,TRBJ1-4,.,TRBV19,CASSIRNTATNEKLFF,TGTGCCAGTAGTATACGGAATACGGCAACTAATGAAAAACTGTTTTTT
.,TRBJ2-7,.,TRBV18,CASSPGFHEQYF,TGTGCCAGCTCACCAGGGTTCCACGAGCAGTACTTC
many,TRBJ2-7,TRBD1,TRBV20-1,CSASGQGKNYEQYF,TGCAGTGCTAGTGGACAGGGGAAAAATTACGAGCAGTACTTC
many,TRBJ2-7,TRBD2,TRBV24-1,CATSEAGTSGRNEQYF,TGTGCCACCAGTGAGGCCGGGACTAGCGGGAGAAACGAGCAGTACTTC
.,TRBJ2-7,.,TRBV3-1,CASSQEGTRPLGEQYF,TGTGCCAGCAGCCAAGAAGGTACCAGGCCTCTAGGCGAGCAGTACTTC
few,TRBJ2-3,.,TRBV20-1,CSAYRGIFPDTQYF,TGCAGTGCCTACAGAGGAATTTTTCCAGATACGCAGTATTTT
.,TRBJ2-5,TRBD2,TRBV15,CATSRTLAKYQETQYF,TGTGCCACCAGCAGGACACTAGCGAAGTACCAAGAGACCCAGTACTTC
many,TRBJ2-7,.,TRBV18,CASSPGAYEQYF,TGTGCCAGCAGCCCCGGTGCCTACGAGCAGTACTTC
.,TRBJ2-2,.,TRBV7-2,CASSFAGMNTGELFF,TGTGCCAGCAGCTTCGCTGGAATGAACACCGGGGAGCTGTTTTTT
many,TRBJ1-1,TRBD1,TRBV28,CASSWTGRGANTEAFF,TGTGCCAGCAGTTGGACAGGGCGGGGAGCGAACACTGAAGCTTTCTTT
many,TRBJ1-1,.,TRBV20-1,CSATWDMNTEAFF,TGCAGTGCTACGTGGGATATGAACACTGAAGCTTTCTTT
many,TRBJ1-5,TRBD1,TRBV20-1,CSAAPGQGSGQPQHF,TGCAGTGCTGCGCCGGGACAGGGTTCGGGTCAGCCCCAGCATTTT
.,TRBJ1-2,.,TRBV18,CASSPVQGGGYTF,TGTGCCAGCTCACCAGTACAGGGAGGCGGCTACACCTTC
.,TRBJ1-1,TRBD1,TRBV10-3,CAIKQGTNTEAFF,TGTGCCATTAAACAGGGGACGAACACTGAAGCTTTCTTT
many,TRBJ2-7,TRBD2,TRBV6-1,CASRGSLGEGVYEQYF,TGTGCCAGCAGGGGATCTCTGGGGGAGGGCGTCTACGAGCAGTACTTC
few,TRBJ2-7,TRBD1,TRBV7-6,CASSLDGTGDYEQYF,TGTGCCAGCAGCTTAGATGGGACAGGGGACTACGAGCAGTACTTC
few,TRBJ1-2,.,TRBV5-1,CASSSGGGNRDNYGYTF,TGCGCCAGCAGCTCTGGCGGGGGAAACAGGGATAACTATGGCTACACCTTC
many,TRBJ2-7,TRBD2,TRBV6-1,CASRGLAGVYEQYF,TGTGCCAGCAGGGGACTAGCGGGAGTGTACGAGCAGTACTTC
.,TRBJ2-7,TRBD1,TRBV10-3,CAIRGTGIYNEQYF,TGTGCCATCAGGGGGACAGGGATTTACAACGAGCAGTACTTC
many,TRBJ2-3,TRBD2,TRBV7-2,CASSRGLAGTQYF,TGTGCCAGCAGCCGCGGACTAGCGGGTACGCAGTATTTT
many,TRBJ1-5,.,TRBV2,CASRAGVGNQPQHF,TGTGCCAGCAGGGCGGGAGTCGGCAATCAGCCCCAGCATTTT
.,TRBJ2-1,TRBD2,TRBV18,CASSPLTSGSNEQFF,TGTGCCAGCTCACCCCTCACTAGCGGGAGCAATGAGCAGTTCTTC
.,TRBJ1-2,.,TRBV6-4,CASKKQGTEYGYTF,TGTGCCAGCAAAAAACAAGGGACGGAGTATGGCTACACCTTC
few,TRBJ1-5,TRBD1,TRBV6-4,CARKSSRKGTDNQPQHF,TGTGCCCGTAAAAGCTCACGGAAAGGGACAGATAATCAGCCCCAGCATTTT
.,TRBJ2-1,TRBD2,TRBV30,CAWSRLAEQFF,TGTGCCTGGAGTAGACTAGCGGAGCAGTTCTTC
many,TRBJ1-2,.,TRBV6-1,CASTPEGPANSYGYTF,TGTGCCAGCACCCCGGAGGGTCCGGCAAACTCCTATGGCTACACCTTC
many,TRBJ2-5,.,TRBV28,CASSPRIETQYF,TGTGCCAGCAGCCCTAGGATAGAGACCCAGTACTTC
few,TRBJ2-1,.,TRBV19,CASRVTEYNEQFF,TGTGCCAGTAGGGTAACAGAGTACAATGAGCAGTTCTTC
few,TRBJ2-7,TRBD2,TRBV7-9,CASSLVASGKIVYEQYF,TGTGCCAGCAGCTTAGTGGCTAGCGGTAAAATTGTATACGAGCAGTACTTC
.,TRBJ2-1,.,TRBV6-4,CASSDSGGAGYNEQFF,TGTGCCAGCAGTGACTCGGGCGGGGCTGGCTACAATGAGCAGTTCTTC
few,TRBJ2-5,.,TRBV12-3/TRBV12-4,CASSPFGVSETQYF,TGTGCCAGCAGCCCCTTCGGGGTGTCCGAGACCCAGTACTTC
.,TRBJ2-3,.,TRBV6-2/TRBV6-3,CASSYDFTDTQYF,TGTGCCAGCAGTTACGACTTCACAGATACGCAGTATTTT
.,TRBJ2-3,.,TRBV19,CASSIGDERTDTQYF,TGTGCCAGTAGTATAGGTGACGAACGCACAGATACGCAGTATTTT
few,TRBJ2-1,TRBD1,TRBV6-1,CASRIDRGAYNEQFF,TGTGCCAGCAGAATTGACAGGGGTGCCTACAATGAGCAGTTCTTC
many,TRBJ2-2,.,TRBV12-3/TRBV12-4,CASSRNGGTGELFF,TGTGCCAGCAGTCGTAACGGGGGCACCGGGGAGCTGTTTTTT
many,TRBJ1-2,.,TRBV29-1,CSVDNGGQVENF,TGCAGCGTTGACAACGGCGGGCAGGTCGAGAACTTC
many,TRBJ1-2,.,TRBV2,CASHPQGNYGYTF,TGTGCCAGCCATCCTCAGGGAAACTATGGCTACACCTTC
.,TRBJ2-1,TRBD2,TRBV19,CASELVAGGREQFF,TGTGCCAGTGAGTTAGTGGCGGGAGGGAGGGAGCAGTTCTTC
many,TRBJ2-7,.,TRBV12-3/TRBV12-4,CASSLGGKDYEQYF,TGTGCCAGCAGTTTAGGCGGAAAAGACTACGAGCAGTACTTC
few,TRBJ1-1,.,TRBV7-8,CASSSNRQSEAFF,TGTGCCAGCAGCTCAAATCGACAGTCTGAAGCTTTCTTT
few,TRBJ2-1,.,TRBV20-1,CSASTRTGHWGNEQFF,TGCAGTGCCTCCACTCGGACTGGCCACTGGGGCAATGAGCAGTTCTTC
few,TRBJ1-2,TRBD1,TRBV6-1,CASSLFEGASQAGYTF,TGTGCCAGCAGTCTATTTGAGGGGGCCAGTCAGGCTGGCTACACCTTC
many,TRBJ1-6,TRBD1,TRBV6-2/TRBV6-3,CASSWTDRGNSPLHF,TGTGCCAGCAGTTGGACGGACAGGGGGAATTCACCCCTCCACTTT
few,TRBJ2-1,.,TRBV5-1,CASSFGKSNEQFF,TGCGCCAGCAGCTTCGGGAAATCCAATGAGCAGTTCTTC
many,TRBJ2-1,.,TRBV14,CASSRWGVQFF,TGTGCCAGCAGCAGGTGGGGGGTGCAGTTCTTC